This T cell receptor (beta chain) originates from a study of blood T cell repertoires in COVID-19. Libraries were prepared by immunoSEQ multiplex PCR; TCRdb keeps only in-frame clonotypes and omits some of them. Seen here are hundreds of thousands of clones, 80% to 90% observed once, and the top ten hold roughly 6.2%. This clonotype originated in a man aged 60 to 75 who had recovered from COVID-19. The sample comprised peripheral blood.

The CDR3 loop is CASSPGGPRWTQYF. The CDR3 nucleotides read TGTGCCAGCAGTCCGGGGGGACCGCGCTGGACGCAGTATTTT. V and J are TRBV6-5 and TRBJ2-3; 7 positions agree with TRBD2. V dropped 5 bases and J dropped 9; count of bases not matched to a gene: 11. The CDR3 has 14 amino acids. Germline-derived CDR1 and CDR2 are MNHEY and SVGAGI.